This T cell receptor (beta chain) comes out of a study of shared clonotypes between healthy human individuals. Whole-study results and caveats: Generally, estimated richness proved larger in naive subsets than it did in memory subsets. Clonotypes not shared had lower generation probabilities than those common to all four donors.

V trimming: 4 bases; J trimming: 7 bases; junction bases outside the gene matches: 9. Looked up from germline, CDR1 is SNHLY and CDR2 is FYNNEI. The CDR3 is made up of 15 amino acids. On this clone itself: Its antigen is not identified.

Naive CD45RA+ and memory CD45RA-negative subsets were split from CD4+ cells. Over several immunoSEQ plates, each subset's genomic DNA was distributed in even portions. This table comes from immunoSEQ multiplex PCR, and its TCRdb copy is limited to in-frame clones, with some not included. This table holds over a million clones, 75% to 80% found once. This clonotype was obtained from a man between 18 and 29 years old in good health. Some clones in this sample may be carry-over from other donors' samples. Sequencing used memory CD4+ T cells from PBMCs. Subset here: CD45RA-negative fraction. The chain recombines TRBV2 with TRBJ1-5; 8 nucleotides match TRBD1. CDR3 sequence (DNA): TGTGCCAGCAGTGGACAGGGGACGTCGGGACAGCCCCAGCATTTT. The encoded protein is CASSGQGTSGQPQHF.